The following is a TCR beta chain sequence with its context. Its specificity is unknown. The CDR3 spans 12 residues. In germline, CDR1 is SGHKS, CDR2 YYEKEE (reference sequence). The V end was cut by 5 bases, the J end by 4 bases, with 10 bases between. The entry originates in a study of cytomegalovirus exposure and HLA in healthy donors. Study findings and constraints: One later analysis reportedly identified an Asian-associated ancestry cluster that showed fewer N-insertions than the approximately 710-donor mean. Reportedly, cytomegalovirus status was diagnosed with high sensitivity and specificity.

Primers included in the PCR were 60 Vbeta and 13 Jbeta primers. The method was immunoSEQ multiplex PCR; TCRdb's version includes in-frame clones alone and lacks a portion of them. In total, the table holds 100,000 or so clones. The genes are TRBV5-5 and TRBJ2-7, with D unresolved. This sequence originates from a man aged 45-65 years in good health and CMV-seronegative. Sequencing used PBMCs. In DNA, the CDR3 is TGTGCCAGCAGAAATCCTAATTACGAGCAGTACTTC. This translates into CASRNPNYEQYF.